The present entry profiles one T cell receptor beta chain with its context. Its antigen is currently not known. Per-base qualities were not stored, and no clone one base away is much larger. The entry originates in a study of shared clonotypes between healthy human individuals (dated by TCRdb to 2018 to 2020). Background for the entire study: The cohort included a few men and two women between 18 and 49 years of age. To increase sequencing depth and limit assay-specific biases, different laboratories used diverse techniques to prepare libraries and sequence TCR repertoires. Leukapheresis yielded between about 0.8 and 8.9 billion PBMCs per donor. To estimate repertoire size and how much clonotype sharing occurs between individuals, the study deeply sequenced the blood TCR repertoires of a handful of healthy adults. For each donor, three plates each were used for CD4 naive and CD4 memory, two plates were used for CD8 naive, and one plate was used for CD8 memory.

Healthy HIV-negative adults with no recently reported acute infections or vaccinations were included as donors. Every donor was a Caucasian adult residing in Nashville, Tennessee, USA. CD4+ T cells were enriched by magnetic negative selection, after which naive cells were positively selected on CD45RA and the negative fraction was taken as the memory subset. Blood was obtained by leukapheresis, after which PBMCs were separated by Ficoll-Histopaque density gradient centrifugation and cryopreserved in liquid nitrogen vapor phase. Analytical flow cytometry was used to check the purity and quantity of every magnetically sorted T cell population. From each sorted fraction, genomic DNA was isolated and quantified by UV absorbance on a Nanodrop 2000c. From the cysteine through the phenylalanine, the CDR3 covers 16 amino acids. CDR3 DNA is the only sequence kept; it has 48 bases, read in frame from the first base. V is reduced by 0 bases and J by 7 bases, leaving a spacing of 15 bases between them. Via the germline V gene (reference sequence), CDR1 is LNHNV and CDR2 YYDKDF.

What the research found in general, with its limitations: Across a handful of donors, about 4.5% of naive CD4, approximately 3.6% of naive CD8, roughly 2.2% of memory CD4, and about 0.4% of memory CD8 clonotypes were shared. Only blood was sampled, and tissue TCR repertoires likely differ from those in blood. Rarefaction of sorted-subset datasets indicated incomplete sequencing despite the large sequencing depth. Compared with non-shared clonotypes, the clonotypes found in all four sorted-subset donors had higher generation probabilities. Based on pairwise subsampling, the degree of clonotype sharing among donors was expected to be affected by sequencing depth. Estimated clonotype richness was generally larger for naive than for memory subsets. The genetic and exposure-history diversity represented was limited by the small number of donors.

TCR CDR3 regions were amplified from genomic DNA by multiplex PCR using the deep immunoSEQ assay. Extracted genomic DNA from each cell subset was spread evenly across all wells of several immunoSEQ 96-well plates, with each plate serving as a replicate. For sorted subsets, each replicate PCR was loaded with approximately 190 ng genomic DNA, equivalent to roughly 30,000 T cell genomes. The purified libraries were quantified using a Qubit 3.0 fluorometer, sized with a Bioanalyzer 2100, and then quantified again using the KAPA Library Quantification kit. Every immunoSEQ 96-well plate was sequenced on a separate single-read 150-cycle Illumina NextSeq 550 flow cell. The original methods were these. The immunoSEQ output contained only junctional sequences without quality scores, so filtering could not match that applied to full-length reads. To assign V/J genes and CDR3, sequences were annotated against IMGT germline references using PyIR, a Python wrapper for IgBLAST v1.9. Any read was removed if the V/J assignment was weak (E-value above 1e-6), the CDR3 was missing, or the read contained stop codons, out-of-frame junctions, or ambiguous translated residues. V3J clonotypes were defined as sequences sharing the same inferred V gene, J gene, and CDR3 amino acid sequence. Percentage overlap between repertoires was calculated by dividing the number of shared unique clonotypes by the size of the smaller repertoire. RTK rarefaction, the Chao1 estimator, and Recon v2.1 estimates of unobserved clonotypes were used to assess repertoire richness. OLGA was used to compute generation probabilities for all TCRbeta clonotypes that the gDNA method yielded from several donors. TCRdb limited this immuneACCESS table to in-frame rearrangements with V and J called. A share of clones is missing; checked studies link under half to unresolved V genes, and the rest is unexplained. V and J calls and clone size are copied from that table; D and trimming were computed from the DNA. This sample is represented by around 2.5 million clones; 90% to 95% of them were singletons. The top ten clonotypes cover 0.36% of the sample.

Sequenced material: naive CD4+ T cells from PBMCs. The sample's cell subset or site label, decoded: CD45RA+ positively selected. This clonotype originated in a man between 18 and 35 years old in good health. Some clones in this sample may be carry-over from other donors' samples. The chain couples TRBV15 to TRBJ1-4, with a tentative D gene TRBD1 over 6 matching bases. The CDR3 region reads CATSRDLAGEGEKLFF. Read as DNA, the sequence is TGTGCCACCAGCAGAGATCTGGCAGGGGAGGGTGAAAAACTGTTTTTT.